Sequencing of this T cell receptor beta chain was carried out in a study of cytomegalovirus exposure and HLA in healthy donors. General study points: Later on, an analysis tied about 17,000 TCR beta sequences to HLA alleles at 0.05 false discovery rate. Information on immune exposure was restricted to one variable (CMV serostatus). About 87% or about 30% of the time was how often most TCR beta V segments were productive, according to an earlier analysis. In vitro work confirmed that a few CMV-associated chains recognize CMV antigens.

PCR primers comprised 60 Vbeta and 13 Jbeta primers. The method was immunoSEQ multiplex PCR; TCRdb's version includes in-frame clones alone and lacks a portion of them. The table includes approximately 150,000 clones, 70% to 85% detected once. To note about this clone: Its antigen is currently unknown.

The V gene's germline CDR1 is MDHEN and CDR2 SYDVKM. The ends were cut back, 6 bases at V and 0 bases at J, with 14 bases in the middle. This CDR3 region has 15 residues. V and J are TRBV28 and TRBJ1-1; D is unresolved. Input material: PBMCs. The source of this sequence is a man between 18 and 29 years old in good health and CMV-seronegative. CDR3: CASSPGRRMNTEAFF. Written as DNA, the CDR3 is TGTGCCAGCAGCCCGGGGAGGCGCATGAACACTGAAGCTTTCTTT.